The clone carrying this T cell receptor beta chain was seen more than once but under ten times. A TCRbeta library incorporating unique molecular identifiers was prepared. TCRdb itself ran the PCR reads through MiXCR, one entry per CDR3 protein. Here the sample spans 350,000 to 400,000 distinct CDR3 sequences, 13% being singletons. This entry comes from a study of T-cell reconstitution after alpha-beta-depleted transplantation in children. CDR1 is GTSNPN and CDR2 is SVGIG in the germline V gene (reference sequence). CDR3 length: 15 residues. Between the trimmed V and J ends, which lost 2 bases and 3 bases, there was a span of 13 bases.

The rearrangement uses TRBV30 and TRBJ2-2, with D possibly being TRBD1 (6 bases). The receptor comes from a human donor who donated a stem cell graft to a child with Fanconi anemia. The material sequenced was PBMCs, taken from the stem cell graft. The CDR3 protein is CAWSSTGQDTGELFF. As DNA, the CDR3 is TGTGCCTGGAGTTCCACAGGGCAGGACACCGGGGAGCTGTTTTTT. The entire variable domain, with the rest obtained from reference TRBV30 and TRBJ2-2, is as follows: SQTIHQWPATLVQPVGSPLSLECTVEGTSNPNLYWYRQAAGRGLQLLFYSVGIGQISSEVPQNLSASRPQDRQFILSSKKLLLSDSGFYLCAWSSTGQDTGELFFGEGSRLTVL.